These 27 T cell receptor beta chains came from one sample sequenced in a study of cytomegalovirus exposure and HLA in healthy donors. PCR primers comprised 60 Vbeta and 13 Jbeta primers. Method: immunoSEQ multiplex PCR; TCRdb's copy keeps in-frame clones and lacks some. The profile shows under 200,000 clones, 84% of them singletons. The specimen was PBMCs. These receptors were obtained from a man aged 18 to 35 in good health and CMV-seronegative.

The gene calls are TRBV7-9 and TRBJ2-7; possibly TRBD1 for D (6 bases). V dropped 0 bases and J dropped 0 bases, with 15 bases sitting between them. The germline V gene encodes CDR1 SEHNR and CDR2 FQNEAQ (reference sequence). The CDR3 is made up of 17 amino acids. The CDR3 DNA sequence: TGTGCCAGCAGCTTAGCTGCTCCAGGGGTCTTCTCCTACGAGCAGTACTTC. Translation gives CASSLAAPGVFSYEQYF.

V gene TRBV2 combines with J gene TRBJ1-4; the D is unclear. Germline V gene lookup returns CDR1 SNHLY and CDR2 FYNNEI. CDR3 length equals 11 residues. V shed 7 bases and J shed 6 bases, with 6 bases lying between them. The CDR3 bases are TGTGCCAGCAACCGAGATGAAAAACTGTTTTTT. Translated, it gives CASNRDEKLFF.

CDR3 protein: CAVAGVGGNQPQHF. CDR3 in DNA: TGTGCCGTCGCAGGGGTGGGGGGCAATCAGCCCCAGCATTTT. The genes are TRBV10-3 and TRBJ1-5; the D gene is possibly TRBD1 (6 bases). The germline gives CDR1 ENHRY, CDR2 SYGVKD. Trimming stripped 11 bases from V and 2 bases from J, with 16 bases between. This CDR3 region has 14 residues.

The V gene is TRBV6-5, the J gene TRBJ1-2; D call uncertain. Trimming pared 6 bases from V and 0 bases from J, leaving 14 bases between. Germline V CDR1 and CDR2: MNHEY, SVGAGI. The CDR3 loop spans 15 amino acids. The chain's CDR3 is CASSRGRDSNYGYTF. The CDR3 bases are TGTGCCAGCAGCCGAGGACGGGATTCTAACTATGGCTACACCTTC.

CDR3 sequence: CASSDGGYTF. CDR3 bases: TGTGCCAGCAGTGACGGGGGCTACACCTTC. The chain uses TRBV6-1 and TRBJ1-2; D remains unclear. There are 10 residues in the CDR3. Trimming removed 3 bases at V and 8 bases at J, with 4 bases between. The V gene's germline CDR1 is MNHNS and CDR2 SASEGT.

The rearrangement links TRBV28 to TRBJ1-2, with D hard to call. Germline CDR1 MDHEN, CDR2 SYDVKM. V lost 6 bases and J lost 8, with 25 bases in between. CDR3 size: 16 residues. CDR3 region: CASSPLTVRGSVGYTF. The CDR3 DNA reads as TGTGCCAGCAGCCCCCTAACTGTCCGGGGTTCTGTCGGCTACACCTTC.

The rearrangement joins TRBV10-3 to TRBJ2-3; possibly TRBD2 for D (6 bases). Germline CDR1 ENHRY, CDR2 SYGVKD. Deletions cut 0 bases from V and 1 base from J, with 14 bases between. The CDR3 runs 17 residues. CDR3 DNA sequence: TGTGCCATCAGTGAGTCAGACAGACTAGGTGGCACAGATACGCAGTATTTT. Translated: CAISESDRLGGTDTQYF.

The genes are TRBV11-2 and TRBJ2-7, with a weak D call TRBD1 (5 bases). Looked up from germline, CDR1 is SGHAT and CDR2 is FQNNGV. With 6 bases removed from V and 2 bases from J, the gap between germline ends came to 14 bases. CDR3 length equals 14 residues. The CDR3 sequence is CASRFQGLTYEQYF. In DNA, the CDR3 is TGTGCCAGCAGGTTTCAGGGATTAACCTACGAGCAGTACTTC.

This clone occurred once. This sequence joins TRBV7-3 and TRBJ2-3; D uncertain. CDR3 size: 15 residues. With 5 bases removed from V and 6 bases from J, the gap between germline ends came to 18 bases. Germline V gene data show CDR1 as SGHTA and CDR2 as FQGTGA. The DNA for the CDR3 is TGTGCCAGCAGCCCCACCGGTCACGCCGGGGATACGCAGTATTTT. Protein product: CASSPTGHAGDTQYF.

The V and J genes are TRBV6-1 and TRBJ1-1; perhaps TRBD1 as D (5 bases). This CDR3 has 13 residues. In germline, CDR1 is MNHNS, CDR2 SASEGT. V lost 7 bases and J 8 bases, leaving 17 bases between the germline ends. CDR3 residues: CASTTRRRGEAFF. CDR3 coding DNA: TGTGCCAGCACTACCAGGAGAAGGGGCGAAGCTTTCTTT.

This clone was picked up one time. Within the sample, other DNA sequences also encode this same CDR3. The chain recombines TRBV9 with TRBJ2-7; 7 nucleotides agree with TRBD2. The CDR3 runs to 15 residues. Germline V gene sequence: CDR1 SGDLS, CDR2 YYNGEE. With 0 bases clipped from V and 1 base from J, the junction kept 4 bases outside the gene matches. The CDR3 coding sequence is TGTGCCAGCAGCGTAGGACTAGCTGGGTCCTACGAGCAGTACTTC. It is translated as CASSVGLAGSYEQYF.

The chain recombines TRBV28 with TRBJ2-7, with TRBD1 matching over 7 bases. Losses at the gene ends were 6 bases for V and 5 bases for J; bases not matched to a gene: 7. The CDR3 consists of 13 residues. Per germline, CDR1 MDHEN and CDR2 SYDVKM. The CDR3: CASSSTGIHEQYF. As DNA, the CDR3 is TGTGCCAGCAGCTCGACAGGGATCCACGAGCAGTACTTC.

The CDR3 region is CASSSQGAHGTSTDTQYF. CDR3 in DNA: TGTGCCAGCAGCTCACAGGGGGCGCACGGTACTAGCACAGATACGCAGTATTTT. This sequence joins TRBV7-9 and TRBJ2-3; 9 bases line up with TRBD1. The CDR3 consists of 18 residues. In germline, CDR1 is SEHNR, CDR2 FQNEAQ (reference sequence). Unmatched junction bases numbered 11, after V lost 4 bases and J lost 0 bases.

The rearrangement uses TRBV6-5 and TRBJ1-2, with 7 bases fitting TRBD1. This CDR3 has 15 amino acids. Germline V lookup: CDR1 MNHEY, CDR2 SVGAGI. After removal of 6 bases from V and 4 bases from J, the junction contained 11 bases not matched to a gene. The CDR3 region has the DNA TGTGCCAGCAGGGACAGGCCGGGAACGACCTATGGCTACACCTTC. This sequence encodes CASRDRPGTTYGYTF.

V gene TRBV11-3 combines with J gene TRBJ2-1, with D possibly being TRBD1 (6 bases). Between the trimmed V and J ends, which lost 5 bases and 10 bases, there was a span of 21 bases. Germline assignment: CDR1 SGHNT and CDR2 YENEEA. The CDR3 has 15 residues. The CDR3 spells CASSTRTDAAFEQFF. The CDR3 DNA sequence: TGTGCCAGCAGCACCCGGACAGACGCCGCTTTCGAGCAGTTCTTC.

The chain uses TRBV28 and TRBJ2-6; 11 positions agree with TRBD1. V lost 5 bases to trimming and J lost 0 bases; unmatched junction nucleotides: 9. CDR3 size: 19 residues. Germline CDR1 reads MDHEN; CDR2 reads SYDVKM. The CDR3 here is CASSHRWTGGNSGANVLTF. The CDR3 DNA sequence: TGTGCCAGCAGTCACCGATGGACAGGGGGCAACTCTGGGGCCAACGTCCTGACTTTC.

The rearrangement links TRBV5-1 to TRBJ2-5; 15 positions agree with TRBD2. The J call may be mistaken, given a closer DNA end match to TRBJ2-7. CDR1 and CDR2 (germline): SGHRS, YFSETQ. The CDR3 contains 15 residues. In nucleotides, the CDR3 is TGCGCCAGCACCTCTGGGGGACTAGCGGGGGGCGAGCAGTACTTC. This gives the protein CASTSGGLAGGEQYF.

The chain is built from TRBV6-1 and TRBJ2-7, with 8 bases aligning to TRBD1. Trimming at V came to 4 bases and at J to 7 bases, leaving 12 bases not matched to a gene. There are 15 residues in the CDR3. The germline V gene encodes CDR1 MNHNS and CDR2 SASEGT. The CDR3 DNA reads TGTGCCAGCAGTGCTTCGACAGGGGCCCTACGGGAGCAGTACTTC. Amino acids: CASSASTGALREQYF.

This sequence joins TRBV18 and TRBJ2-7; no clear D. CDR1 KGHSH and CDR2 LQKENI come from the germline V gene. Trimming removed 2 bases at V and 0 bases at J, with 14 bases between. The CDR3 spans 16 residues. The CDR3 is CASSPSPGRSSYEQYF. In DNA, the CDR3 is TGTGCCAGCTCACCATCCCCCGGCCGGAGCTCCTACGAGCAGTACTTC.

The chain is built from TRBV6-5 and TRBJ2-7; 8 positions match TRBD2. The J segment lost 2 bases and the V segment lost 4 bases, leaving 7 bases of the junction unmatched. The CDR3 is 15 amino acids. From germline, CDR1 is MNHEY and CDR2 SVGAGI. The CDR3 DNA reads TGTGCCAGCAGTTGGCTCACTAGCGGACCCTACGAGCAGTACTTC. Amino acids: CASSWLTSGPYEQYF.

The genes are TRBV7-9 and TRBJ2-5; D unclear. The end of the DNA fits TRBJ2-7 better, so the J call may be wrong. The CDR3 contains 14 residues. CDR1 and CDR2 (germline): SEHNR, FQNEAQ (reference sequence). The DNA of the CDR3 is TGTGCCAGCAGCTTAGGCGGCCAGTCCTACGAGCAGTACTTC. It is translated as CASSLGGQSYEQYF.

The V and J genes are TRBV10-3 and TRBJ2-7; possible D gene TRBD1, 6 bases. The CDR3 runs 15 residues. In germline, CDR1 is ENHRY, CDR2 SYGVKD. The germline V and J ends were trimmed by 3 bases and 6 bases, with 18 bases remaining between them. The chain's CDR3 is CAISEGGTHPGEQYF. As DNA, the CDR3 is TGTGCCATCAGTGAAGGGGGTACCCACCCGGGCGAGCAGTACTTC.

This CDR3 reads CASSPRQGSSAKNIQYF. The DNA for the CDR3 is TGTGCCAGCTCACCGAGACAGGGAAGTTCAGCCAAAAACATTCAGTACTTC. The V gene is TRBV18, the J gene TRBJ2-4, with 7 bases that match TRBD1. With V trimmed by 3 bases and J by 0 bases, 8 bases remained unmatched. Per the germline V gene, CDR1 is KGHSH and CDR2 is LQKENI. The CDR3 spans 17 residues.

The rearrangement uses TRBV20-1 and TRBJ2-1; 9 bases are a match to TRBD1. This CDR3 region has 11 residues. The J segment lost 15 bases and the V segment lost 3 bases, leaving 6 bases of the junction unmatched. The V gene's germline CDR1 is DFQATT and CDR2 SNEGSKA (reference sequence). The CDR3 sequence: CSASEEDRGFF. CDR3 nucleotides: TGCAGTGCTAGTGAGGAGGACAGGGGGTTCTTC.

The chain recombines TRBV2 with TRBJ2-7; 7 nucleotides line up with TRBD2. The J segment lost 3 bases and the V segment lost 8 bases, leaving 7 bases of the junction unmatched. Germline CDR1 is SNHLY and CDR2 is FYNNEI. The CDR3 covers 13 residues. The DNA of the CDR3 is TGTGCCAGCCTCGGGCGGGGGAACTACGAGCAGTACTTC. The encoded protein is CASLGRGNYEQYF.

CDR3 loop: CSVVPGPKGEETQYF. The CDR3 DNA reads TGCAGCGTTGTGCCAGGGCCAAAGGGGGAAGAGACCCAGTACTTC. The chain employs TRBV29-1 and TRBJ2-5; D perhaps matches TRBD1 (6 bases). The CDR3 is made up of 15 amino acids. Germline V CDR1 and CDR2: SQVTM, ANQGSEA. The V end was cut by 4 bases, the J end by 3 bases, with 18 bases between.

The V call is TRBV29-1, the J call TRBJ2-7; 7 positions agree with TRBD1. This CDR3 region has 17 residues. The trim removed 5 bases at V and 3 bases at J, leaving 19 bases unmatched. Germline CDR1 SQVTM, CDR2 ANQGSEA. This CDR3 reads CSVLTGTVGTANYEQYF. CDR3 in DNA: TGCAGCGTTCTTACCGGGACAGTAGGGACCGCCAACTACGAGCAGTACTTC.